This T cell receptor (beta chain) is drawn from a study of neurological immune-mediated disorders. In germline, CDR1 is MNHEY, CDR2 SMNVEV (reference sequence). Between the trimmed V and J ends, which lost 4 bases and 2 bases, there was a span of 10 bases. This CDR3 contains 14 residues. One entry per CDR3 protein, called by TCRdb with MiXCR from the 5' RACE reads. The sample consists of more than 25,000 distinct CDR3 sequences, more than 4% of them appearing once. The rearrangement uses TRBV27 and TRBJ2-3; D is possibly TRBD1 (5 bases). The sequenced material came from CD4+ T cells from blood. The receptor was derived from a woman between 35 and 50 years old in good health. In nucleotides, the CDR3 is TGTGCCAGCAGTTGGGCCAGGGTCACAGATACGCAGTATTTT. This codes for CASSWARVTDTQYF.